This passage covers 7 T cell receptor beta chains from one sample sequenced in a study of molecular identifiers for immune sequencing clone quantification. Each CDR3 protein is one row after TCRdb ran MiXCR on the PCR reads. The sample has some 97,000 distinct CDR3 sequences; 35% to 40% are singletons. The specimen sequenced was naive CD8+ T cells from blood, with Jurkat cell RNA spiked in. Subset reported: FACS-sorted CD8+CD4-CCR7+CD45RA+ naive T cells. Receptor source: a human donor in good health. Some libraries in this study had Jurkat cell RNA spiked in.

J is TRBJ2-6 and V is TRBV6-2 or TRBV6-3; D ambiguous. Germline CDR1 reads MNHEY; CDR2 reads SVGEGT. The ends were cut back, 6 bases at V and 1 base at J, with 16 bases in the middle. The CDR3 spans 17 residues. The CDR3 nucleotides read TGTGCCAGCAGCCGTACTTCGATGGGATCTGGGGCCAACGTCCTGACTTTC. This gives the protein CASSRTSMGSGANVLTF.

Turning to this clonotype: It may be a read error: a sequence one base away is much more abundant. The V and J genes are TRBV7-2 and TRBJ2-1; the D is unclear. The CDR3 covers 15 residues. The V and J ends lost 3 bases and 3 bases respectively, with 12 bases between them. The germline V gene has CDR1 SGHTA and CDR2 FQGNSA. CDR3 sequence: CASSFRPLGYNEQFF. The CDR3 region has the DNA TGTGCCAGCAGCTTCAGGCCTCTGGGCTACAATGAGCAGTTCTTC.

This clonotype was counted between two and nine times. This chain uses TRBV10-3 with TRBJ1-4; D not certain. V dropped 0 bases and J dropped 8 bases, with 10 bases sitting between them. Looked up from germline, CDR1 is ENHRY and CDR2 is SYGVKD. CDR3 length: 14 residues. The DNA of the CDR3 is TGTGCCATCAGTGAGTCGAGTCATTCCGAAAAACTGTTTTTT. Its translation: CAISESSHSEKLFF.

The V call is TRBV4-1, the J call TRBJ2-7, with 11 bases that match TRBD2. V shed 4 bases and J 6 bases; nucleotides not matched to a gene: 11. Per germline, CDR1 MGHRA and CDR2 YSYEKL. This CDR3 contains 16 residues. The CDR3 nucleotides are TGCGCCAGCAGCCCGATTCCTAGCGGGAGGAGCGGCGAGCAGTACTTC. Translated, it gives CASSPIPSGRSGEQYF.

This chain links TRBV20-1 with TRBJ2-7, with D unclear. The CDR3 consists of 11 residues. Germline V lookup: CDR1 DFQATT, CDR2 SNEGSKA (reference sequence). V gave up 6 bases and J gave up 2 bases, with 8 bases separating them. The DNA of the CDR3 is TGCAGTGCCGGACCCACCTACGAGCAGTACTTC. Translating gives CSAGPTYEQYF.

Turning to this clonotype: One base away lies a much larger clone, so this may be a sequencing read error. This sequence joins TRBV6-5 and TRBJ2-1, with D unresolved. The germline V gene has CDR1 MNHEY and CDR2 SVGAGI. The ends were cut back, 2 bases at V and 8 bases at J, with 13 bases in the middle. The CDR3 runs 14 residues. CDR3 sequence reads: CASSYKLLGYEQFF. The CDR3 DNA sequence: TGTGCCAGCAGTTACAAACTACTCGGGTATGAGCAGTTCTTC.

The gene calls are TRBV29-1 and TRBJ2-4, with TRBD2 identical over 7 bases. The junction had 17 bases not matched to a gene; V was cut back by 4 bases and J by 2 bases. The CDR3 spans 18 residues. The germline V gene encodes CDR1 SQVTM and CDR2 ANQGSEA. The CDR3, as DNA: TGCAGCGTTGTTCCCGGCGGGAGCGCCCTTAATACCAAAAACATTCAGTACTTC. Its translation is CSVVPGGSALNTKNIQYF.